Each of the 4 T cell receptor beta chains below was sequenced from the same sample in a study of response to subunit inactivated influenza vaccine. TCRdb reprocessed the RT-PCR reads with MiXCR, giving one entry per CDR3 protein. The sample carries approximately 500,000 distinct CDR3 sequences, roughly 13% recorded once. Sequenced here: PBMCs from blood, sampled roughly 46 days after vaccination. Receptors were obtained from a man aged 45-60 years who received an inactivated influenza vaccine.

The rearrangement links TRBV3-1 to TRBJ2-1, with TRBD2 matching over 9 bases. This CDR3 has 15 residues. Trimming cost V 2 bases and J 7 bases; bases outside gene matches: 6. Germline-derived CDR1 and CDR2 are LGHDT and YNNKEL (reference sequence). CDR3 in amino acids: CASSQQLAGRNEQFF. The CDR3 nucleotides read TGTGCCAGCAGCCAACAACTAGCGGGCAGGAATGAGCAGTTCTTC.

This clonotype has a handful of counts. This chain connects TRBV7-2 to TRBJ2-1; possible D gene TRBD2, 6 bases. Germline loops: CDR1 SGHTA, CDR2 FQGNSA. V lost 1 base, J lost 4 bases, and 11 bases lay in between. The CDR3 covers 15 residues. In nucleotides, the CDR3 is TGTGCCAGCAGCTTAGGGCTAGCGAAATACAATGAGCAGTTCTTC. It encodes CASSLGLAKYNEQFF.

This clonotype was picked up a small number of times. The CDR3 bases are TGTGCCAGCAGTTTATCTGCCGTGGGGAACTACGAGCAGTACTTC. Encoded protein: CASSLSAVGNYEQYF. The V call is TRBV27, the J call TRBJ2-7; D is unclear. The CDR3 has 15 amino acids. CDR1 is MNHEY and CDR2 is SMNVEV in the germline V gene (reference sequence). V was clipped by 0 bases and J by 3 bases, with 12 bases between them.

The gene calls are TRBV5-6 and TRBJ1-1; D not certain. Germline V gives CDR1 SGHDT, CDR2 YYEEEE. The CDR3 contains 13 residues. V dropped 3 bases and J dropped 0 bases, with 6 bases sitting between them. The CDR3 DNA is TGTGCCAGCAGCTGGTCAATGAACACTGAAGCTTTCTTT. It specifies CASSWSMNTEAFF.